The rows below give T cell receptor beta chains drawn from one sample of a study of cytomegalovirus exposure and HLA in healthy donors. Sequencing was performed with immunoSEQ multiplex PCR; in TCRdb, only in-frame clones are kept and a portion is missing. The sample lists 100,000 or so clones, about 74% seen once, with approximately 4.3% in the top ten. Sequencing used PBMCs. These TCRs come from a woman between 18 and 30 years old in good health and CMV-seropositive. The CDR3 runs from the conserved cysteine through the conserved F or W. Fields, in order: clone size, J gene, D gene, V gene, CDR3 protein, CDR3 DNA. A D gene is named only where the DNA matches it firmly. Part of the rows lack a size; the others show once, few, many or a class for expanded clones.

>once|TRBJ1-2|-|TRBV7-9
CASSPPRAVPFYGYTF
TGTGCCAGCAGCCCCCCGAGGGCAGTCCCCTTCTATGGCTACACCTTC
>few|TRBJ2-1|TRBD1|TRBV11-2
CASASWDSQYNEQFF
TGTGCCAGCGCCTCCTGGGACAGCCAATACAATGAGCAGTTCTTC
>-|TRBJ1-1|-|TRBV4-3
CASSQERPDTEAFF
TGCGCCAGCAGCCAAGAGAGGCCGGACACTGAAGCTTTCTTT
>once|TRBJ2-7|TRBD2|TRBV7-2
CASSPSSGAYEQYF
TGTGCCAGCAGCCCCTCTAGCGGGGCCTACGAGCAGTACTTC
>-|TRBJ2-3|TRBD2|TRBV7-3
CASSGVAGGYDTQYF
TGTGCCAGCAGCGGGGTAGCGGGAGGGTACGATACGCAGTATTTT
>few|TRBJ1-1|-|TRBV21-1
CASSIVPPWDRVYTEAFF
TGTGCCAGCAGCATAGTTCCACCATGGGACAGGGTATACACTGAAGCTTTCTTT
>-|TRBJ2-7|TRBD2|TRBV28
CASTAAGAIYEQYF
TGTGCCAGCACCGCAGCGGGAGCTATCTACGAGCAGTACTTC
>once|TRBJ1-5|-|TRBV10-3
CAISESGDSNQPQHF
TGTGCCATCAGTGAGTCCGGGGATAGCAATCAGCCCCAGCATTTT
>-|TRBJ2-7|-|TRBV11-2
CASSLIGQGPPWDF
TGTGCCAGCAGCTTAATCGGACAAGGGCCCCCATGGGACTTC
>-|TRBJ2-6|-|TRBV30
CAWTRTVNSGANVLTF
TGTGCCTGGACCCGGACAGTGAACTCTGGGGCCAACGTCCTGACTTTC
>-|TRBJ1-3|TRBD1|TRBV18
CASSPRNRGPDSSGNTIYF
TGTGCCAGCTCACCTAGGAACAGGGGTCCCGATTCCTCTGGAAACACCATATATTTT
>-|TRBJ2-7|TRBD2|TRBV9
CASSDEGLSSGRSYEQYF
TGTGCCAGCAGCGATGAGGGACTATCAAGCGGGAGGTCCTACGAGCAGTACTTC
>-|TRBJ1-5|-|TRBV30
CAWSPGTGSQHF
TGTGCCTGGAGTCCAGGAACAGGGTCCCAGCATTTT
>-|TRBJ2-5|-|TRBV29-1
CSVGEENLGTQYF
TGCAGCGTTGGGGAGGAGAATCTAGGGACCCAGTACTTC
>medium-sized|TRBJ2-2|TRBD1|TRBV6-4
CASSDGGQGPSGELFF
TGTGCCAGCAGTGACGGAGGACAGGGCCCATCCGGGGAGCTGTTTTTT
>-|TRBJ1-1|-|TRBV7-3
CASSPRDWSGNTEAFF
TGTGCCAGCAGCCCCAGGGATTGGAGTGGGAACACTGAAGCTTTCTTT
>-|TRBJ1-4|-|TRBV2
CASSEGGGRLFF
TGTGCCAGCAGTGAAGGGGGGGGACGGCTGTTTTTT
>-|TRBJ1-1|TRBD1|TRBV28
CASSLRQGGNTEAFF
TGTGCCAGCAGCCTACGACAGGGAGGGAACACTGAAGCTTTCTTT
>few|TRBJ1-5|TRBD1|TRBV4-1
CASSQSGQGAIQPQHF
TGCGCCAGCAGCCAATCGGGACAGGGGGCGATTCAGCCCCAGCATTTT
>-|TRBJ2-5|-|TRBV19
CAAGRAETQYF
TGTGCCGCGGGGCGGGCTGAGACCCAGTACTTC